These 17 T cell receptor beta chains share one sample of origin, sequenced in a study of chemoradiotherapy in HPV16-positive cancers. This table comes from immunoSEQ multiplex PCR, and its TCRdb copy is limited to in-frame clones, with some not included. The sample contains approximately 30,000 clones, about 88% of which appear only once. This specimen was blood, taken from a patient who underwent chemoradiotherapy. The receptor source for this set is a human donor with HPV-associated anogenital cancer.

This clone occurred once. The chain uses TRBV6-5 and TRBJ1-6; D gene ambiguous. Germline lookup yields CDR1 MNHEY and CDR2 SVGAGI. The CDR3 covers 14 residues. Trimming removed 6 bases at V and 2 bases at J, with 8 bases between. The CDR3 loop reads CASRWQPYNSPLHF. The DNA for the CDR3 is TGTGCCAGCAGATGGCAGCCCTATAATTCACCCCTCCACTTT.

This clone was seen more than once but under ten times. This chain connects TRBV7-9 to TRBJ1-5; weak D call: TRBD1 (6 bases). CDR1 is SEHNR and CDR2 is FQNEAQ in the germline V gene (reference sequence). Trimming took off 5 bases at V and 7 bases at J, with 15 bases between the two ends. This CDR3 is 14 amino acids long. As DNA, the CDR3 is TGTGCCAGCAGCCACCCAGGGGCCGAACAGCCCCAGCATTTT. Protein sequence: CASSHPGAEQPQHF.

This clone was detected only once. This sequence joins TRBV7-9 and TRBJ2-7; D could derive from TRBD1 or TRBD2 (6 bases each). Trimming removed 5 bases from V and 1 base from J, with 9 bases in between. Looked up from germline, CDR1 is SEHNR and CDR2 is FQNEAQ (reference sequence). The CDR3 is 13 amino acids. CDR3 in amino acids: CASSPGASYEQYF. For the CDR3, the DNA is TGTGCCAGCAGCCCGGGGGCGTCCTACGAGCAGTACTTC.

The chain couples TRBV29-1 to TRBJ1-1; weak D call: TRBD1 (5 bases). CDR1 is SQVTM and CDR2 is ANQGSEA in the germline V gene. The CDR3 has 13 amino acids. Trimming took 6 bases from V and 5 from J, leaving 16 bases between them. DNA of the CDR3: TGCAGCGTGTCGACGGGCGGGGGGACTGAAGCTTTCTTT. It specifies CSVSTGGGTEAFF.

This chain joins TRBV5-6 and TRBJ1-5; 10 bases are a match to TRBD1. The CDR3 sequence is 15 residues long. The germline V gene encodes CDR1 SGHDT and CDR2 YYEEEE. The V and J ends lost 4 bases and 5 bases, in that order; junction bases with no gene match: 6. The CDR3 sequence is CASSPGGQGYQPQHF. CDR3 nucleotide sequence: TGTGCCAGCAGCCCTGGGGGACAGGGGTATCAGCCCCAGCATTTT.

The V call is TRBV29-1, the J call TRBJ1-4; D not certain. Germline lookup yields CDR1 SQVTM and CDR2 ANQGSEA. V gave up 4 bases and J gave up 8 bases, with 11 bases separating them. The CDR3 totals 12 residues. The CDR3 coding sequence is TGCAGCGTTGCGGGGTTTACGGAAAAACTGTTTTTT. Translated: CSVAGFTEKLFF.

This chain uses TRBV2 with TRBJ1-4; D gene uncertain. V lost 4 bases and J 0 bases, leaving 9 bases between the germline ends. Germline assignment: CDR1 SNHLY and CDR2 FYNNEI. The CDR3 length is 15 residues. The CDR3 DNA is TGTGCCAGCAGTGGGCAGCTACCAACTAATGAAAAACTGTTTTTT. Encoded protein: CASSGQLPTNEKLFF. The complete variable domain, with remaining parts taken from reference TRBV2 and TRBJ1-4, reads EPEVTQTPSHQVTQMGQEVILRCVPISNHLYFYWYRQILGQKVEFLVSFYNNEISEKSEIFDDQFSVERPDGSNFTLKIRSTKLEDSAMYFCASSGQLPTNEKLFFGSGTQLSVL.

The CDR3 DNA is TGTGCCAGCAGCTTAGGGGACTCTGGGGCCAACGTCCTGACTTTC. Amino acid sequence: CASSLGDSGANVLTF. The rearrangement joins TRBV7-3 to TRBJ2-6; D uncertain. The ends were cut back, 2 bases at V and 0 bases at J, with 5 bases in the middle. Per germline, CDR1 SGHTA and CDR2 FQGTGA. The CDR3 has 15 amino acids.

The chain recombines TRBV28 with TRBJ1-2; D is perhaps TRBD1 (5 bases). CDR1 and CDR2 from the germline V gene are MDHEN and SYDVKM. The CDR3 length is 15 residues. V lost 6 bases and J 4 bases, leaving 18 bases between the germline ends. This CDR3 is CASSYPAGRAYGYTF. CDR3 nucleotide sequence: TGTGCCAGCAGCTATCCCGCGGGACGGGCCTATGGCTACACCTTC.

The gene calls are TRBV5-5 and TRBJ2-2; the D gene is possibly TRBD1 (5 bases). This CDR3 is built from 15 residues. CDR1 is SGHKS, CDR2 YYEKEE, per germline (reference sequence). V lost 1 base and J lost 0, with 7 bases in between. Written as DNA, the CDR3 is TGTGCCAGCAGCTTGATGACAGCGAACACCGGGGAGCTGTTTTTT. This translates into CASSLMTANTGELFF.

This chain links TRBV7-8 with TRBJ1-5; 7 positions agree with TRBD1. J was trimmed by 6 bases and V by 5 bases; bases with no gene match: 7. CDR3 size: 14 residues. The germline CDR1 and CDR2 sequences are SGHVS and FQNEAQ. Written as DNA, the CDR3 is TGTGCCAGCAGCCCACAGGGGCGGTTTCAGCCCCAGCATTTT. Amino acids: CASSPQGRFQPQHF.

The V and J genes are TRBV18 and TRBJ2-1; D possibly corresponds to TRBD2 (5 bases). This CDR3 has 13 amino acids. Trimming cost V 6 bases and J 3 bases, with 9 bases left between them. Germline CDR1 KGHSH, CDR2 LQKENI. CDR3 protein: CASSPRGYNEQFF. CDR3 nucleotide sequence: TGTGCCAGCTCCCCCCGGGGCTACAATGAGCAGTTCTTC.

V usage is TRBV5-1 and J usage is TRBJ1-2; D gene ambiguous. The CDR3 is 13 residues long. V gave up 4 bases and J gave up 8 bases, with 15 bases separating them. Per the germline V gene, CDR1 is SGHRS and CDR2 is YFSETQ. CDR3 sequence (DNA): TGCGCCAGCAGCCCAGATGGGGTGCGGGGCTACACCTTC. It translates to CASSPDGVRGYTF.

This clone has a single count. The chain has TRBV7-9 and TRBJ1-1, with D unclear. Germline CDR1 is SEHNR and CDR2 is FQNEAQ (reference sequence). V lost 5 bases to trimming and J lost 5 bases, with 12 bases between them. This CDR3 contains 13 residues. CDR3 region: CASSRTAETEAFF. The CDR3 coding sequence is TGTGCCAGCAGCAGGACGGCGGAGACTGAAGCTTTCTTT.

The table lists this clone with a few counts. Here the CDR3 reads CASSDSSRGFGANVLTF. In DNA, the CDR3 is TGTGCCAGCAGTGACTCCTCTAGAGGGTTTGGGGCCAACGTCCTGACTTTC. The chain recombines TRBV6-4 with TRBJ2-6; D perhaps matches TRBD2 (5 bases). CDR1 is MRHNA and CDR2 is SNTAGT in the germline V gene. This CDR3 has 17 amino acids. The V end lost 0 bases, the J end lost 3 bases, and 12 bases lay between the germline ends.

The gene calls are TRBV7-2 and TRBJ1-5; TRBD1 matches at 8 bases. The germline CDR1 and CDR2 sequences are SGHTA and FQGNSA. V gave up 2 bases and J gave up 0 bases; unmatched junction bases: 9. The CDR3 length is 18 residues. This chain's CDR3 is CASSLKRAGGFSNQPQHF. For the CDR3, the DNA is TGTGCCAGCAGCTTAAAGCGGGCAGGGGGCTTTAGCAATCAGCCCCAGCATTTT.

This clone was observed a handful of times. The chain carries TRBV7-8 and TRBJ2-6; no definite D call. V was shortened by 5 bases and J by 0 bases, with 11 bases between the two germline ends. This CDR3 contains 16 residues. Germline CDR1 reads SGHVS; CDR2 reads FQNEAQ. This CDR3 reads CASSPEQYSGANVLTF. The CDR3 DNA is TGTGCCAGCAGCCCCGAACAGTACTCTGGGGCCAACGTCCTGACTTTC.